Listed below are T cell receptor beta chains from one sample, sequenced in a study of shared clonotypes between healthy human individuals. The method was immunoSEQ multiplex PCR; TCRdb's version includes in-frame clones alone and lacks a portion of them. The top ten clones hold 0.55% to 0.7% of a sample with around 1.1 million clones, approximately 78% of them seen once. The sample was memory CD4+ T cells from PBMCs. These receptors were obtained from a man younger than 35 in good health. Some clones in this sample may be carry-over from other donors' samples. CDR3s include the opening cysteine and the closing phenylalanine or tryptophan. The D gene is left open where the match is weak. Where a row states a size, it is once, few, many or the class of an expanded clone; other rows omit it.

d_gene | j_gene | abundance | v_gene | len | CDR3aa | CDR3nt
- | TRBJ2-1 | few | TRBV9 | 13 | CASSESVGLAQFF | TGTGCCAGCAGCGAAAGCGTCGGGCTAGCCCAGTTCTTC
- | TRBJ1-5 | - | TRBV19 | 14 | CASTDSYSNQPQHF | TGTGCCAGTACGGACAGCTATAGCAATCAGCCCCAGCATTTT
TRBD1 | TRBJ1-3 | - | TRBV5-8 | 14 | CASSYGQGRNTIYF | TGTGCCAGCAGCTACGGACAGGGGAGAAACACCATATATTTT
TRBD2 | TRBJ2-1 | - | TRBV28 | 12 | CASSPRTSGQFF | TGTGCCAGCAGTCCTCGGACTAGCGGGCAGTTCTTC
TRBD1 | TRBJ1-5 | - | TRBV28 | 16 | CASRTARGGVDQPQHF | TGTGCCAGCAGAACTGCCAGGGGGGGGGTTGATCAGCCCCAGCATTTT
TRBD2 | TRBJ2-2 | few | TRBV7-3 | 17 | CASSPSASGRARGELFF | TGTGCCAGCAGCCCATCAGCTAGCGGGAGGGCCCGCGGGGAGCTGTTTTTT
- | TRBJ2-6 | - | TRBV28 | 16 | CASSALLGSGANVLTF | TGTGCCAGCAGTGCCCTACTGGGCTCTGGGGCCAACGTCCTGACTTTC
- | TRBJ2-5 | - | TRBV9 | 13 | CASSLQGAETQYF | TGTGCCAGCAGCCTCCAGGGCGCAGAGACCCAGTACTTC
TRBD1 | TRBJ2-7 | - | TRBV20-1 | 11 | CSASTGGEQYF | TGCAGTGCTTCCACAGGGGGCGAGCAGTACTTC
- | TRBJ1-2 | - | TRBV5-1 | 15 | CASSLARGQLGGYTF | TGCGCCAGCAGCTTGGCGCGGGGCCAGCTGGGTGGCTACACCTTC
- | TRBJ2-7 | once | TRBV2 | 12 | CASSVFTYEQYF | TGTGCCAGCAGTGTCTTCACCTACGAGCAGTACTTC
- | TRBJ2-5 | - | TRBV2 | 12 | CASWGAGTTQYF | TGTGCCAGCTGGGGGGCAGGGACGACCCAGTACTTC
- | TRBJ1-4 | many | TRBV6-1 | 15 | CASSRPVSANEKLFF | TGTGCCAGCAGTCGGCCCGTCTCGGCTAATGAAAAACTGTTTTTT
- | TRBJ1-2 | - | TRBV28 | 15 | CASSSRGGVDYGYTF | TGTGCCAGCAGTTCCCGCGGGGGCGTCGACTATGGCTACACCTTC
- | TRBJ1-2 | - | TRBV6-5 | 13 | CASSSARDYGYTF | TGTGCCAGCAGTTCCGCCAGAGACTATGGCTACACCTTC
TRBD2 | TRBJ2-7 | - | TRBV6-1 | 15 | CASSPSGIGFYEQYF | TGTGCCAGCAGTCCTAGCGGGATTGGGTTCTACGAGCAGTACTTC
- | TRBJ2-1 | few | TRBV29-1 | 15 | CSGGGAGLSYNEQFF | TGCAGCGGGGGCGGGGCGGGCCTCTCCTACAATGAGCAGTTCTTC
- | TRBJ2-5 | - | TRBV5-1 | 14 | CASSPLEGEGTQYF | TGCGCCAGCAGCCCACTAGAGGGCGAAGGGACCCAGTACTTC
TRBD2 | TRBJ2-1 | - | TRBV6-1 | 15 | CASSEGTSGSNEQFF | TGTGCCAGCAGTGAAGGGACTAGCGGGAGCAATGAGCAGTTCTTC
- | TRBJ2-3 | - | TRBV5-4 | 15 | CASSPGPLGGDTQYF | TGTGCCAGCAGCCCCGGGCCGCTGGGTGGGGATACGCAGTATTTT